These T cell receptor beta chains were read from a single sample in a study of control samples from healthy donors and cancer patients. Sequencing was performed with immunoSEQ multiplex PCR; in TCRdb, only in-frame clones are kept and a portion is missing. The sample lists approximately 170,000 clones, around 93% occurring once. Sequencing was performed on blood. These receptors all come from a woman aged 55-70 years in good health. Each CDR3 is given with its conserved first and last residue. A D gene is named only where the DNA matches it firmly. Clone size appears in some rows only: once, few, many, or a class for an expanded clone.

J	D	size	V	DNA	CDR3
TRBJ1-2	TRBD1	.	TRBV7-2	TGTGCCAGCAGCCCCGGACAGGGAAACTATGGCTACACCTTC	CASSPGQGNYGYTF
TRBJ2-7	TRBD1	.	TRBV7-8	TGTGCCAGCAGCTTCCATCAGGGGGCGGGTGAGCAGTACTTC	CASSFHQGAGEQYF
TRBJ1-4	.	.	TRBV11-2	TGTGCCAGCAGCGACCTTCGCGGAAGGGAAAAACTGTTTTTT	CASSDLRGREKLFF
TRBJ2-3	TRBD2	.	TRBV29-1	TGCAGCGTTGAAGACCCTGGGACTACAGGCACAGATACGCAGTATTTT	CSVEDPGTTGTDTQYF
TRBJ2-1	.	.	TRBV24-1	TGTGCCACCAGTGACCCGAGCAGGGCTGAGCAGTTCTTC	CATSDPSRAEQFF
TRBJ1-5	.	.	TRBV19	TGTGCCAGTAGTATACGGCAGGGCTGGAGCAATCAGCCCCAGCATTTT	CASSIRQGWSNQPQHF
TRBJ1-5	.	.	TRBV5-1	TGCGCCAGCAGCTTGGACAGCCACAATCAGCCCCAGCATTTT	CASSLDSHNQPQHF
TRBJ1-1	TRBD1	.	TRBV6-5	TGTGCCAGCACCCCCCCCGGGACAGAAGTTAAAGCTTTCTTT	CASTPPGTEVKAFF
TRBJ1-5	.	once	TRBV6-5	TGTGCCAGCCTTGGGGGGCTAGGTCAGCCCCAGCATTTT	CASLGGLGQPQHF
TRBJ2-3	TRBD2	once	TRBV27	TGTGCCAGCAGTTTTCGGACTAGCGGTGGAGATACGCAGTATTTT	CASSFRTSGGDTQYF
TRBJ2-5	TRBD2	.	TRBV30	TGTGCCTGGAGTGTACCGAGCCTAGCGGTTCAAGAGACCCAGTACTTC	CAWSVPSLAVQETQYF
TRBJ1-5	TRBD1	once	TRBV18	TGTGCCAGCTCGAGGGACAGGGGGCCCCAAAGCAATCAGCCCCAGCATTTT	CASSRDRGPQSNQPQHF
TRBJ1-5	.	.	TRBV20-1	TGCAGTGCTAGTTACCCAGATCAGCCCCAGCATTTT	CSASYPDQPQHF
TRBJ1-1	TRBD1	.	TRBV5-6	TGTGCCAGCAGCTTCGACGGGACAGGCGGGATGAACACTGAAGCTTTCTTT	CASSFDGTGGMNTEAFF
TRBJ1-1	.	once	TRBV16	TGTGCCAGCAGCCCGGAGCTGGGCACTGAAGCTTTCTTT	CASSPELGTEAFF
TRBJ1-2	TRBD1	.	TRBV5-4	TGTGCCAGCAGCGAGGGACAGGTCGGTGGCTATGGCTACACCTTC	CASSEGQVGGYGYTF
TRBJ2-2	.	medium-sized	TRBV6-5	TGTGCCAGCAGTTACGATTCGGGCACCGGGGAGCTGTTTTTT	CASSYDSGTGELFF
TRBJ1-6	.	.	TRBV20-1	TGCAGTGCTAGTCAGTTAGTATTCGATCGGAGCTCCTATAATTCACCCCTCCACTTT	CSASQLVFDRSSYNSPLHF
TRBJ2-3	.	.	TRBV7-2	TGTGCCAGCAGCTTAGTCCCTAGAAGCACAGATACGCAGTATTTT	CASSLVPRSTDTQYF
TRBJ2-1	.	.	TRBV6-2/TRBV6-3	TGTGCCAGCAGTTATATAGGTGAGCAGTTCTTC	CASSYIGEQFF
TRBJ1-2	.	.	TRBV2	TGTGCCAGCAGAGAAGGGGGGGCCTTTGGCTACACCTTC	CASREGGAFGYTF
TRBJ1-5	TRBD1	once	TRBV6-5	TGTGCCAGCAGTACAGGGGGCTGGCCCCAGCATTTT	CASSTGGWPQHF
TRBJ1-6	.	.	TRBV10-2	TGCGCCAGCACCGCGGGTGGCCTTTATAATTCACCCCTCCACTTT	CASTAGGLYNSPLHF
TRBJ1-2	TRBD1	.	TRBV6-5	TGTGCCAGCACCGGATTAGGACAGGGGTTGAGTGGCTACACCTTC	CASTGLGQGLSGYTF
TRBJ1-1	.	.	TRBV2	TGTGCCAGCAGAGGACTGCCGAACACTGAAGCTTTCTTT	CASRGLPNTEAFF
TRBJ1-1	.	.	TRBV2	TGTGCCAGCAGACGAGGAAGGGGACGGCAGACGCCTGGGGGCACTGAAGCTTTCTTT	CASRRGRGRQTPGGTEAFF
TRBJ1-6	.	.	TRBV6-5	TGTGCCAGCAGTTATGCGAATCCCCTGGATTCACCCCTCCACTTT	CASSYANPLDSPLHF
TRBJ2-1	TRBD2	.	TRBV7-3	TGTGCCAGCAGCTTTAGCGGGGGCAATGAGCAGTTCTTC	CASSFSGGNEQFF
TRBJ1-5	.	.	TRBV2	TGTGCCAGCACCGGCAATAGCAATCAGCCCCAGCATTTT	CASTGNSNQPQHF
TRBJ2-3	.	once	TRBV6-1	TGTGCCAGCAGTGATTTTAGTCAGGGGACAGATACGCAGTATTTT	CASSDFSQGTDTQYF
TRBJ1-2	.	many	TRBV3-1/TRBV3-2	TGTGCCAGCAGTCACAGGGAATATGGCTACACCTTC	CASSHREYGYTF
TRBJ2-1	TRBD2	.	TRBV3-1/TRBV3-2	TGTGCCAGCAGCCTAGGCGGGGGGGGGAATGAGCAGTTCTTC	CASSLGGGGNEQFF
TRBJ1-2	.	.	TRBV2	TGTGCCAGCAGAACGGAAACAGGTATATTTGGCTACACCTTC	CASRTETGIFGYTF
TRBJ2-4	TRBD1	once	TRBV4-3	TGCGCCAGCAGCCAAAACCGACAGGGTGGAAACATTCAGTACTTC	CASSQNRQGGNIQYF
TRBJ2-5	.	.	TRBV3-1/TRBV3-2	TGTGTCAGCAGCCAAGTTCGGCGGTTAGAGACCCAGTACTTC	CVSSQVRRLETQYF
TRBJ2-7	.	many	TRBV19	TGTGCCACATCAATACAACGCGGCCCCTACGAGCAGTACTTC	CATSIQRGPYEQYF
TRBJ1-2	TRBD1	once	TRBV6-5	TGTGCCAGCAGTTACTCTGCAGGGGGTTTCTATGGCTACACCTTC	CASSYSAGGFYGYTF
TRBJ2-1	TRBD2	.	TRBV3-1/TRBV3-2	TGTGCCAGCACCGGGATCGGACTAGCCTCCAATGAGCAGTTCTTC	CASTGIGLASNEQFF
TRBJ1-4	.	.	TRBV30	TGTGCCTGGAGTGTACAGGGCCCAGAAAAACTGTTTTTT	CAWSVQGPEKLFF
TRBJ1-2	.	.	TRBV5-4	TGTGCCAGCAGCTCGAAAGGACAAGGGGTCTATGGCTACACCTTC	CASSSKGQGVYGYTF
TRBJ2-3	.	.	TRBV20-1	TGCAGTGCAGAGACGGATACGCAGTATTTT	CSAETDTQYF
TRBJ1-1	.	few	TRBV20-1	TGCAGTGCTCGGCGGCGGGGTGAAGCTTTCTTT	CSARRRGEAFF
TRBJ2-2	.	.	TRBV11-2	TGTGCCAGCAGCTTAGGGAGGGCTTGGAACACCGGGGAGCTGTTTTTT	CASSLGRAWNTGELFF
TRBJ2-1	.	.	TRBV18	TGTGCCAGCTCACCGTACACAGGTCAAAGCGGCAATGAGCAGTTCTTC	CASSPYTGQSGNEQFF
TRBJ2-2	.	.	TRBV28	TGTGCCAGCAGTGCCACCGGGGAGCTGTTTTTT	CASSATGELFF
TRBJ2-3	TRBD2	.	TRBV5-4	TGTGCCAGCAGCGTAAGGGTAGCGGGGGGCGCAGATACGCAGTATTTT	CASSVRVAGGADTQYF
TRBJ2-2	.	.	TRBV4-3	TGCGCCAGCAGCCAGGAGACGGCGAACACCGGGGAGCTGTTTTTT	CASSQETANTGELFF
TRBJ1-2	TRBD1	.	TRBV10-3	TGTGCCATCAGCCCGGACAGGGGGCTCGGCTACACCTTC	CAISPDRGLGYTF
TRBJ2-2	.	.	TRBV18	TGTGCCAGCTCACCTCGTGATTCGGGAGTGAACACCGGGGAGCTGTTTTTT	CASSPRDSGVNTGELFF
TRBJ2-2	.	once	TRBV27	TGTGCCAGCAGTTTAGCCGATGGGGTAAACACCGGGGAGCTGTTTTTT	CASSLADGVNTGELFF
TRBJ2-3	TRBD1	.	TRBV27	TGTGCCAGCAGTTTATTAACCGGGACAGGGGGAACAGATACGCAGTATTTT	CASSLLTGTGGTDTQYF